This entry describes one T cell receptor (beta chain). This clone's antigen is unknown. Within one base of it there is no much larger clone, and no base qualities were kept. The germline ends are 8 bases apart after V is trimmed by 3 bases and J by 2 bases. Reading from cysteine to phenylalanine, the CDR3 counts 14 amino acids. Here the CDR3 DNA is all that survives: 42 bases in frame from base 1. The sample comes from a study of blood T cells in healthy people across ages (dated by TCRdb to the mid-2010s). At the level of the whole study: In model experiments, template switching captured about one uniquely barcoded TCR beta cDNA molecule for every two T cells. To track age-related changes in TCR beta repertoire diversity, the study relied on deep sequencing normalized with unique cDNA molecular identifiers. The donors were split into four age groups: young (average around 15 years), middle-aged (39), aged (approximately 60) and long-lived (under 85). To avoid experimental bias, donors of different ages were distributed randomly across sequencing lanes. Two additional independent replicas of 1 million unique cDNA reads from the same blood draw were analyzed for two donors (one aged 18 to 29 and one aged 80 or older).

The donors were roughly 39 Caucasian individuals from Russia, aged roughly 6 to 100 years, who were systemically healthy. Each donor gave ten milliliters of peripheral blood, drawn into EDTA-treated Vacutainer tubes. Ficoll-Paque density-gradient centrifugation was used to isolate PBMCs, with at least 7 million per sample. Trizol reagent was used to extract total RNA from PBMCs, with at least 6 micrograms per sample. For every donor, an aliquot of PBMCs went through flow cytometry to measure the percentages of naive CD45RAhigh/CD27high T cells. Results and caveats for the whole study, not just this receptor: Bulk unsorted PBMC profiling prevented conclusive comparison of naive and antigen-experienced compartments. Because the CMV infection status of the donors was unknown, age-related changes in expanded clonotypes may potentially have been confounded. There was a strong correlation between observed TCR beta diversity and the percentage of naive T cells measured by flow cytometry. The long-lived group showed more naive CD4+ T cells, fewer expanded clones and increased TCR diversity than the aged group, suggesting age selection. As age increased, observed TCR beta diversity per million T cells dropped in a roughly linear way, and a significant reduction was already evident by age 40. Estimates of total diversity from one million sequenced T cells were regarded as lower bounds and underestimates.

Library preparation employed 5' RACE. Sequencing was carried out with an Illumina HiSeq 2500. The second PCR ran for roughly 7 to 12 cycles and used a J-beta primer mix along with a sample-barcoded 5' primer. Each TCR beta cDNA molecule received a unique molecular identifier from a template-switch 5' adaptor carrying 12 random nucleotides. At least 3 million CDR3-containing paired-end reads were obtained from each sample. The Mint cDNA synthesis kit, primed by a TRBC-specific oligonucleotide, was used to synthesize first-strand cDNA from all RNA. Following uracil-DNA glycosylase treatment, a first 18-cycle PCR with universal primers M1SS and BC2_uni_R was performed on all cDNA. For the original study's pipeline: Each sample was normalized by randomly selecting 1 million high-quality reads, each carrying a distinct molecular identifier. Reads sharing molecular identifiers were discarded rather than binned into consensus sequences. MiTCR, with a Q25 quality threshold and the strictest error-elimination algorithm, was used for CDR3 identification, clonotype clustering and error correction. A nonparametric unseen species model with Euler transformation was used to estimate a lower bound on total TCR beta diversity. TCRdb reanalyzed the raw reads on its own, using fastp at Q25 for trimming and MiXCR for clone calling, and kept in-frame beta chains. CDR3 protein duplicates are merged, each entry listing the most common genes and DNA. These V and J calls are TCRdb output, not the study's own analysis. Recorded for this sample are under 750,000 distinct CDR3 sequences; 45% to 55% of them occurred a single time. The ten most abundant clones make up under 30% of the sample.

This TCR was sampled from a man older than 75 in good health. Sequenced sample: blood. The receptor chain draws on TRBV12-3 or TRBV12-4 and TRBJ1-5; matching of 6 bases hints at TRBD1 as the D gene. The CDR3 protein sequence reads: CASSFRGRNQPQHF. The DNA sequence reads TGTGCCAGCAGTTTCAGGGGCCGCAATCAGCCCCAGCATTTT.